This TCR beta chain was recorded in a study of beta chain features in type 1 diabetes. About this clone itself: The antigen is undetermined.

V lost 5 bases and J lost 6; bases outside the gene matches: 4. Germline V CDR1 and CDR2: SNHLY, FYNNEI. The CDR3 contains 13 residues. Study-wide results and limits: Type 1 diabetes patients had TCRB CDR3s that were shorter (moderately but significantly so) in all four CD4+ subsets.

The sequenced template was cDNA made from the entire isolated RNA. The method was immunoSEQ multiplex PCR; TCRdb's version includes in-frame clones alone and lacks a portion of them. The top ten hold about 2.4% of the sample, which has 100,000 to 150,000 clones, about 18% seen once. The chain couples TRBV2 to TRBJ2-1; 7 bases map to TRBD1. Sequencing used central memory CD4+ T cells from blood. This clonotype was obtained from a man younger than 30 with type 1 diabetes. CDR3 DNA: TGTGCCAGCAGTAGAGAGGGGGCCAATGAGCAGTTCTTC. Translated, it gives CASSREGANEQFF.